This entry lists 31 T cell receptor beta chains sequenced from one sample in a study of graft-versus-host responses after intestinal transplantation. Profiling relied on immunoSEQ multiplex PCR, and the TCRdb table lists in-frame clones only, not all of them. In the table there are 3,500 to 4,500 clones, around a fifth of which are singletons. The sample in question was alloreactive CD4+ T cells from a mixed lymphocyte reaction culture, obtained before transplantation. Specified subset: CFSE-low proliferating T cells sorted from roughly 6-day pre-transplant mixed lymphocyte reaction (GvH or HvG direction). The origin of the receptors is a human patient who was an organ donor for intestinal transplantation.

This clone was observed at least ten times. The rearrangement links TRBV7-9 to TRBJ1-1, with D uncertain. The V gene lost 1 base and the J gene lost 4 bases, with 13 bases spanning the gap. Germline lookup yields CDR1 SEHNR and CDR2 FQNEAQ (reference sequence). This CDR3 is built from 15 residues. CDR3 loop: CASSLDQVSSTEAFF. CDR3 coding DNA: TGTGCCAGCAGCTTAGATCAGGTGTCAAGCACTGAAGCTTTCTTT.

By share, this clone ranks as medium-sized. This chain links TRBV10-3 with TRBJ1-2, with TRBD1 matching 11 bases. The germline V gene encodes CDR1 ENHRY and CDR2 SYGVKD. The CDR3 spans 13 residues. J was trimmed by 3 bases and V by 6 bases; bases with no gene match: 0. In DNA, the CDR3 is TGTGCCATCAGGGGACAGGGGGACTATGGCTACACCTTC. The encoded protein is CAIRGQGDYGYTF.

CDR3 protein: CASSARAGRSGELFF. CDR3 DNA sequence: TGTGCCAGCAGCGCCCGGGCAGGGAGGTCCGGGGAGCTGTTTTTT. V gene TRBV7-2 combines with J gene TRBJ2-2; perhaps TRBD2 as D (6 bases). The CDR3 length is 15 residues. Germline CDR1 SGHTA, CDR2 FQGNSA. The V and J ends lost 5 bases and 6 bases respectively, with 16 bases between them.

The gene calls are TRBV7-9 and TRBJ2-1; D possibly corresponds to TRBD2 (6 bases). The CDR3 sequence is 15 residues long. Per the germline V gene, CDR1 is SEHNR and CDR2 is FQNEAQ (reference sequence). Between the trimmed V and J ends, which lost 0 bases and 5 bases, there was a span of 11 bases. CDR3 sequence reads: CASSLAGGSNNEQFF. CDR3 sequence (DNA): TGTGCCAGCAGCTTAGCGGGGGGTTCTAACAATGAGCAGTTCTTC.

The chain links TRBV27 to TRBJ2-1; tentative D call: TRBD2 (7 bases). The V gene's germline CDR1 is MNHEY and CDR2 SMNVEV (reference sequence). Trimming stripped 0 bases from V and 1 base from J, with 16 bases between. This CDR3 is built from 18 residues. The CDR3 region has the DNA TGTGCCAGCAGTTTATCGGGGGGGGCTAGTCTATCCTACAATGAGCAGTTCTTC. This sequence encodes CASSLSGGASLSYNEQFF.

Only a few counts were recorded for this clone. The chain links TRBV7-2 to TRBJ1-1; 10 bases are shared with TRBD1. Losses at the gene ends were 5 bases for V and 4 bases for J; bases not matched to a gene: 7. Germline V gene sequence: CDR1 SGHTA, CDR2 FQGNSA. CDR3 length equals 15 residues. This chain's CDR3 is CASSVKTGGPTEAFF. CDR3 sequence (DNA): TGTGCCAGCAGCGTAAAGACAGGGGGCCCCACTGAAGCTTTCTTT.

This clone has just a few counts. V is TRBV28 and J is TRBJ1-6; no clear D gene. Trimming took 4 bases from V and 7 from J, leaving 17 bases between them. The length of the CDR3 is 16 residues. Germline V gives CDR1 MDHEN, CDR2 SYDVKM. CDR3 sequence (DNA): TGTGCCAGCAGTTCTGGCCGGGGTGTATGGAATTCACCCCTCCACTTT. This gives the protein CASSSGRGVWNSPLHF.

This sequence joins TRBV2 and TRBJ1-5; D ambiguous. This CDR3 is 15 amino acids long. Germline V gene lookup returns CDR1 SNHLY and CDR2 FYNNEI. Trimming pared 2 bases from V and 4 bases from J, leaving 12 bases between. The CDR3 DNA follows: TGTGCCAGCAGTGAATTACGGGATGGGAATCAGCCCCAGCATTTT. It specifies CASSELRDGNQPQHF.

By share of the sample, this clone is medium-sized. The V and J genes are TRBV18 and TRBJ2-1; 10 nucleotides align to TRBD2. The ends lost 0 bases at V and 8 bases at J; junction bases unmatched: 7. From germline, CDR1 is KGHSH and CDR2 LQKENI. The CDR3 spans 16 residues. The CDR3 DNA is TGTGCCAGCTCACCACCTCTAGCGGGGGAAGGTCATGAGCAGTTCTTC. Translation: CASSPPLAGEGHEQFF.

This clone was recorded a few times. The gene calls are TRBV7-9 and TRBJ2-5; 9 nucleotides match TRBD2. Trimming took 5 bases from V and 10 from J; bases not matched to a gene: 20. This CDR3 has 17 amino acids. The germline CDR1 and CDR2 sequences are SEHNR and FQNEAQ (reference sequence). CDR3 sequence (DNA): TGTGCCAGCAGCCCCCCAGGCGTAGCGGGGGCCTCAAGAGACCAGTACTTC. Amino acid sequence: CASSPPGVAGASRDQYF.

This chain uses TRBV7-9 with TRBJ2-7; D uncertain. V was clipped by 5 bases and J by 3 bases, with 8 bases between them. CDR1 and CDR2 (germline): SEHNR, FQNEAQ (reference sequence). The CDR3 sequence is 12 residues long. The CDR3 sequence is CASSQNSYEQYV. CDR3 in DNA: TGTGCCAGCAGCCAAAACAGCTACGAGCAGTACGTC.

This chain links TRBV10-2 with TRBJ2-7, with D maybe TRBD2 (6 bases). The CDR3 length is 12 residues. The germline V gene has CDR1 WSHSY and CDR2 SAAADI. V was shortened by 4 bases and J by 4 bases, with 8 bases between the two germline ends. CDR3 protein: CASSVRGYEQYV. CDR3 sequence (DNA): TGCGCCAGCAGTGTTCGGGGGTACGAGCAGTACGTC.

By frequency in the sample, this clone is medium-sized. This sequence joins TRBV5-1 and TRBJ1-2; D unclear. V was clipped by 6 bases and J by 2 bases, with 11 bases between them. The germline V gene has CDR1 SGHRS and CDR2 YFSETQ. CDR3 length equals 13 residues. The CDR3 nucleotides are TGCGCCAGCACCAAAGACTGGAACTATGGCTACACCTTC. This translates into CASTKDWNYGYTF. Using reference TRBV5-1 and TRBJ1-2 for the parts outside the CDR3, the full variable domain is KAGVTQTPRYLIKTRGQQVTLSCSPISGHRSVSWYQQTPGQGLQFLFEYFSETQRNKGNFPGRFSGRQFSNSRSEMNVSTLELGDSALYLCASTKDWNYGYTFGSGTRLTVV.

This clone qualifies as medium-sized. The V and J genes are TRBV6-1 and TRBJ1-1; D remains unclear. Germline CDR1 and CDR2: MNHNS and SASEGT. The CDR3 runs 11 residues. With 2 bases removed from V and 9 bases from J, the gap between germline ends came to 7 bases. For the CDR3, the DNA is TGTGCCAGCAGTGAACCGAGCCAAGCTTTCTTT. Translated, it gives CASSEPSQAFF.

This clone showed up just a few times. V gene TRBV11-1 combines with J gene TRBJ1-1; weak D call: TRBD1 (6 bases). V was cut by 5 bases and J by 2 bases, with 15 bases left in between. The germline V gene has CDR1 SGHAT and CDR2 FQDESV (reference sequence). This CDR3 contains 15 residues. The CDR3 DNA reads TGTGCCAGCAGCAAGACAGGTCTAGAAAACACTGAAGCTTTCTTT. Translation: CASSKTGLENTEAFF.

The genes are TRBV2 and TRBJ1-6; TRBD1 aligns across 11 bases. Germline V gives CDR1 SNHLY, CDR2 FYNNEI. The CDR3 covers 18 residues. With V trimmed by 8 bases and J by 2 bases, 11 bases remained unmatched. CDR3 sequence (DNA): TGTGCCAGCCGCGCCTCTCCGGGACAGGGGGCCTATAATTCACCCCTCCACTTT. Translation: CASRASPGQGAYNSPLHF.

This clone was recorded a few times. The J gene is TRBJ2-5, the V gene TRBV28; 8 nucleotides line up with TRBD2. In germline, CDR1 is MDHEN, CDR2 SYDVKM. CDR3 length equals 16 residues. With V trimmed by 6 bases and J by 2 bases, 11 bases remained unmatched. The CDR3 here is CASRSLSGGPQETQYF. CDR3 nucleotide sequence: TGTGCCAGCAGGTCACTAAGCGGGGGTCCTCAAGAGACCCAGTACTTC.

V is TRBV7-2 and J is TRBJ2-5, with D possibly matching TRBD1 (7 bases). The CDR3 has 16 amino acids. CDR1 is SGHTA and CDR2 is FQGNSA in the germline V gene. V was clipped by 1 base and J by 5 bases, with 17 bases between them. The CDR3 loop reads CASSLVPQGGQETQYF. The DNA for the CDR3 is TGTGCCAGCAGCTTAGTCCCCCAGGGGGGTCAGGAGACCCAGTACTTC.

This chain links TRBV4-1 with TRBJ2-3; D is perhaps TRBD1 (6 bases). V was trimmed by 0 bases and J by 1 base, leaving 17 bases between them. The CDR3 extends over 18 amino acids. Germline CDR1 MGHRA, CDR2 YSYEKL. The CDR3 sequence: CASSQDSLSGGGTDTQYF. In DNA, the CDR3 is TGCGCCAGCAGCCAAGACTCCCTGAGTGGGGGCGGCACAGATACGCAGTATTTT.

The chain carries TRBV6-6 and TRBJ1-2, with 9 bases identical to TRBD1. This CDR3 has 15 amino acids. From germline, CDR1 is MNHNY and CDR2 SVGAGI (reference sequence). V was pared by 5 bases and J by 4 bases, with 8 bases of the junction left unmatched. The CDR3 coding sequence is TGTGCCAGCAGTACTAACAGGGGGCGCGGCTATGGCTACACCTTC. It encodes CASSTNRGRGYGYTF.

This clone is a singleton in its sample. V and J are TRBV5-7 and TRBJ1-6, with no clear D. TRBV5-7 is labeled an ORF, and its function is uncertain. This CDR3 region has 15 residues. The ends were cut back, 3 bases at V and 3 bases at J, with 10 bases in the middle. The CDR3 nucleotides are TGTGCCAGCAGCTGTCCGGGAGACTATAATTCACCCCTCCACTTT. Translated: CASSCPGDYNSPLHF.

By frequency in the sample, this clone is medium-sized. The chain combines TRBV7-9 with TRBJ2-5, with a weak D call TRBD1 (5 bases). Germline V CDR1 and CDR2: SEHNR, FQNEAQ (reference sequence). The CDR3 is made up of 15 amino acids. Trimming removed 3 bases at V and 2 bases at J, with 13 bases between. The chain's CDR3 is CASSLMGQKQETQYF. The CDR3 nucleotides read TGTGCCAGCAGCTTGATGGGGCAGAAACAAGAGACCCAGTACTTC.

This clone is medium-sized in the sample. The chain recombines TRBV4-3 with TRBJ2-2; perhaps TRBD1 as D (5 bases). Germline CDR1 reads LGHNA; CDR2 reads YSLEER. The CDR3 has 17 residues. Trimming pared 2 bases from V and 4 bases from J, leaving 17 bases between. This CDR3 reads CASSQSLLGRVTGELFF. In DNA form, the CDR3 reads TGCGCCAGCAGCCAATCCCTTTTGGGCAGGGTCACCGGGGAGCTGTTTTTT.

The V call is TRBV6-5, the J call TRBJ1-2, with TRBD1 matching over 7 bases. In germline, CDR1 is MNHEY, CDR2 SVGAGI. The CDR3 loop spans 15 amino acids. Trimming at V came to 0 bases and at J to 2 bases, leaving 3 bases not matched to a gene. The CDR3 bases are TGTGCCAGCAGTTACTCGATCAGGGGGAACTATGGCTACACCTTC. This sequence encodes CASSYSIRGNYGYTF.

The CDR3 bases are TGTGCCAGCAGCTTAGCACCCTCACTCTCTGGAAACACCATATATTTT. It yields the protein CASSLAPSLSGNTIYF. V usage is TRBV11-2 and J usage is TRBJ1-3, with D unclear. This CDR3 region has 16 residues. V was clipped by 1 base and J by 0 bases, with 10 bases between them. Germline-derived CDR1 and CDR2 are SGHAT and FQNNGV.

Judged by abundance, this clone is medium-sized (0.01 to 0.1%). The chain recombines TRBV5-4 with TRBJ2-3; D gene ambiguous. The CDR3 covers 14 residues. Trimming removed 2 bases from V and 3 bases from J, with 10 bases in between. Germline assignment: CDR1 SGHNT and CDR2 YYREEE (reference sequence). CDR3 loop: CASSLLQNTDTQYF. The CDR3 DNA is TGTGCCAGCAGCTTACTGCAAAATACAGATACGCAGTATTTT.

In this sample, this clone is medium-sized. The chain links TRBV7-8 to TRBJ2-1; a possible D gene is TRBD2 (5 bases). The ends were cut back, 4 bases at V and 2 bases at J, with 12 bases in the middle. This CDR3 region has 15 residues. Germline assignment: CDR1 SGHVS and CDR2 FQNEAQ. The CDR3 loop is CASSSTPGTYNEQFF. In DNA form, the CDR3 reads TGTGCCAGCAGCTCAACTCCGGGAACCTACAATGAGCAGTTCTTC.

This clone is medium-sized (0.01 to 0.1%) by share. V gene TRBV19 combines with J gene TRBJ2-3; 11 positions agree with TRBD2. The junction had 6 bases not matched to a gene; V was cut back by 1 base and J by 6 bases. The length of the CDR3 is 16 residues. CDR1 and CDR2 (germline): LNHDA, SQIVND (reference sequence). The CDR3 DNA follows: TGTGCCAGTAGTATAGGGGGACTAGCGGTTGGGGATACGCAGTATTTT. This encodes CASSIGGLAVGDTQYF.

The table lists this clone with a few counts. The chain employs TRBV6-5 and TRBJ2-1, with D hard to call. This CDR3 is 14 amino acids long. V was clipped by 4 bases and J by 2 bases, with 9 bases between them. Per germline, CDR1 MNHEY and CDR2 SVGAGI. CDR3 sequence (DNA): TGTGCCAGCAGTTTTACAGCTACCTACAATGAGCAGTTCTTC. Its translation: CASSFTATYNEQFF.

This chain uses TRBV4-2 with TRBJ2-1; possible D gene TRBD2, 5 bases. Trimming pared 1 base from V and 0 bases from J, leaving 10 bases between. Per the germline V gene, CDR1 is LGHNA and CDR2 is YNFKEQ. This CDR3 comprises 16 residues. The CDR3 nucleotides are TGTGCCAGCAGCCAAGTGGACTCCAGCTCCTACAATGAGCAGTTCTTC. It specifies CASSQVDSSSYNEQFF.

This clone ranks as medium-sized (0.01 to 0.1%). This chain uses TRBV15 with TRBJ2-1; no clear D gene. Trimming removed 5 bases at V and 0 bases at J, with 11 bases between. There are 15 residues in the CDR3. Germline CDR1 is LNHNV and CDR2 is YYDKDF (reference sequence). The CDR3 sequence: CATSVDISSYNEQFF. CDR3 nucleotides: TGTGCCACCAGCGTCGACATAAGCTCCTACAATGAGCAGTTCTTC.